This TCR beta chain was sequenced for a study of blood T cell repertoires in COVID-19. The overall study: The samples span acute and convalescent COVID-19 from the United States, Italy and Spain. Nucleic acid was either cDNA or gDNA, and it came from T cells, B-cell-depleted T cells, or PBMCs.

The V gene's germline CDR1 is LNHDA and CDR2 SQIVND (reference sequence). Trimming pared 2 bases from V and 3 bases from J, leaving 10 bases between. The CDR3 is 15 residues long. Seattle participants joined during active infection and were tracked over time. Study processing details: Using reference gene primer amplification, nucleated cell counts were estimated. Using immunoSEQ multiplex PCR, the repertoire was profiled, and TCRdb retains in-frame clones only, with some absent. V, J and clone size are those of that table, while D and trimming were read from the DNA. The profile shows some 360,000 clones, roughly 89% of them singletons.

This sequence was found in a woman aged 60-70 years with COVID-19, enrolled during active disease. V and J are TRBV19 and TRBJ1-4; D perhaps matches TRBD1 (5 bases). Sequencing used peripheral blood. Here the CDR3 DNA reads TGTGCCAGTAGTATAAAGGCAGGGCCTAATGAAAAACTGTTTTTT. It translates to CASSIKAGPNEKLFF.